This T cell receptor beta chain was observed in a study of shared clonotypes between healthy human individuals. Only a few counts were recorded for this clone. From germline, CDR1 is ENHRY and CDR2 SYGVKD. The ends were cut back, 0 bases at V and 8 bases at J, with 4 bases in the middle. The CDR3 loop spans 12 amino acids. Here immunoSEQ multiplex PCR was the method, and the copy in TCRdb shows in-frame clones only, minus some. The sample lists 950,000 to 1,200,000 clones, 70% to 85% seen once, with 0.85% to 1% in the top ten. The sample was memory CD4+ T cells from PBMCs. The subset: CD45RA-negative fraction. The chain recombines TRBV10-3 with TRBJ1-4; D gene uncertain. This TCR derives from a man aged 18 to 29 in good health. Some clones in this sample may be carry-over from other donors' samples. CDR3 nucleotide sequence: TGTGCCATCAGTGAGTCCCTAGAAAAACTGTTTTTT. Translation: CAISESLEKLFF.